These 19 T cell receptor beta chains were all obtained from the same sample, sequenced in a study of regulatory T cells in long-lasting Graves disease. Construction of the TCR beta libraries employed iRepertoire HTBI primers in conjunction with Arm-PCR of CDR3 regions. TCRdb reprocessed the multiplex PCR reads with MiXCR, giving one entry per CDR3 protein. The sample holds 530,000 or so distinct CDR3 sequences, about 14% seen once. The time point was: newly diagnosed GD, antithyroid drugs for less than 3 months. PBMCs were the source of the RNA used for TCR sequencing. A further study also used this sample, focusing on T cells in Graves' hyperthyroidism and ophthalmopathy.

Specimen: peripheral blood mononuclear cells (PBMCs), collected at new diagnosis, from a patient treated with antithyroid drugs. These receptor sequences come from a man aged 25 to 45 with Graves disease.

This clonotype was seen ten or more times. This sequence joins TRBV2 and TRBJ1-1, with D maybe TRBD1 (5 bases). Looked up from germline, CDR1 is SNHLY and CDR2 is FYNNEI. Deletions cut 7 bases from V and 11 bases from J, with 20 bases between. The CDR3 runs to 13 residues. The CDR3 is CASTDFFWGGAFF. The CDR3 DNA is TGTGCCAGCACCGACTTTTTTTGGGGGGGGGCTTTCTTT.

This clonotype was detected only a few times. V gene TRBV20-1 combines with J gene TRBJ2-2; TRBD2 agrees at 7 bases. The ends lost 4 bases at V and 6 bases at J; junction bases unmatched: 8. The CDR3 totals 14 residues. CDR1 and CDR2 (germline): DFQATT, SNEGSKA (reference sequence). The CDR3 spells CSATRTSLAGELFF. CDR3 DNA: TGCAGTGCTACGCGGACTAGTCTCGCCGGGGAGCTGTTTTTT.

This clonotype was recorded at least ten times. The chain uses TRBV20-1 and TRBJ2-2; TRBD1 matches at 9 bases. Germline CDR1 and CDR2: DFQATT and SNEGSKA (reference sequence). Trimming at V came to 6 bases and at J to 7 bases, leaving 9 bases not matched to a gene. The CDR3 contains 14 residues. CDR3 sequence reads: CSARTGAVFGELFF. In DNA form, the CDR3 reads TGCAGTGCGAGGACAGGGGCGGTGTTCGGGGAGCTGTTTTTT.

This rearrangement joins TRBV20-1 to TRBJ2-5; maybe TRBD1 (7 bases). CDR3 length: 14 amino acids. The germline V gene has CDR1 DFQATT and CDR2 SNEGSKA (reference sequence). The ends were cut back, 4 bases at V and 4 bases at J, with 16 bases in the middle. The chain's CDR3 is CSATRQGLAETQYF. The CDR3 bases are TGCAGTGCTACCAGACAGGGACTCGCAGAGACCCAGTACTTC.

Many counts were recorded for this clonotype. The V and J genes are TRBV5-1 and TRBJ1-4; 9 nucleotides line up with TRBD1. CDR3 length: 15 amino acids. Germline values: CDR1 SGHRS, CDR2 YFSETQ. V dropped 0 bases and J dropped 12; count of bases not matched to a gene: 9. DNA of the CDR3: TGCGCCAGCAGCTTGGATGGGACAGGGCGGAAGGAACTGTTTTTT. It is translated as CASSLDGTGRKELFF. Drawing the rest from reference TRBV5-1 and TRBJ1-4, the complete variable domain is KAGVTQTPRYLIKTRGQQVTLSCSPISGHRSVSWYQQTPGQGLQFLFEYFSETQRNKGNFPGRFSGRQFSNSRSEMNVSTLELGDSALYLCASSLDGTGRKELFFGSGTQLSVL.

The chain employs TRBV20-1 and TRBJ2-3, with TRBD2 as a possible D gene (5 bases). This CDR3 spans 18 amino acids. Between the trimmed V and J ends, which lost 2 bases and 1 base, there was a span of 22 bases. Germline CDR1 reads DFQATT; CDR2 reads SNEGSKA (reference sequence). The CDR3: CSARYHSSFLKGTDTQYF. CDR3 nucleotide sequence: TGCAGTGCTAGATACCACTCTAGCTTCCTAAAGGGCACAGATACGCAGTATTTT.

The chain is built from TRBV7-8 and TRBJ2-1, with 12 bases identical to TRBD2. The CDR3 contains 18 residues. In germline, CDR1 is SGHVS, CDR2 FQNEAQ. Trimming cost V 5 bases and J 3 bases; bases outside gene matches: 11. CDR3 in amino acids: CASSGGLAGPSSYNEQFF. The CDR3 bases are TGTGCCAGCAGCGGGGGACTAGCGGGTCCTTCCAGCTACAATGAGCAGTTCTTC.

This clonotype has at least ten counts. This rearrangement joins TRBV7-2 to TRBJ2-7, with 11 bases aligning to TRBD2. CDR1 is SGHTA, CDR2 FQGNSA, per germline. The CDR3 totals 14 residues. J lost 7 bases, V lost 4 bases, and 6 bases had no gene match. CDR3 loop: CASSYGSSGREQYF. In DNA, the CDR3 is TGTGCCAGCAGCTACGGATCTAGCGGGAGGGAGCAGTACTTC.

Many counts were recorded for this clonotype. This rearrangement joins TRBV24-1 to TRBJ2-7, with TRBD2 matching 10 bases. The CDR3 spans 15 residues. Germline CDR1 is KGHDR and CDR2 is SFDVKD. The V gene end was trimmed by 4 bases and the J gene end by 1 base; junction bases not matched to a gene: 3. CDR3 DNA sequence: TGTGCCACCAGTGACTCTAGCGGGAGTTCCTACGAGCAGTACTTC. It encodes CATSDSSGSSYEQYF.

This clonotype was observed many times. This chain joins TRBV11-2 and TRBJ2-2; 9 bases are a match to TRBD2. The CDR3 covers 17 residues. The germline V gene encodes CDR1 SGHAT and CDR2 FQNNGV. Trimming took 3 bases from V and 3 from J; bases not matched to a gene: 8. CDR3: CASSFRSSGKHTGELFF. The CDR3 bases are TGTGCCAGCAGCTTCCGATCTAGCGGGAAGCACACCGGGGAGCTGTTTTTT. The full variable domain, rest sourced from reference TRBV11-2 and TRBJ2-2, is EAGVAQSPRYKIIEKRQSVAFWCNPISGHATLYWYQQILGQGPKLLIQFQNNGVVDDSQLPKDRFSAERLKGVDSTLKIQPAKLEDSAVYLCASSFRSSGKHTGELFFGEGSRLTVL.

The V and J genes are TRBV29-1 and TRBJ1-1; tentative D call: TRBD1 (5 bases). Germline CDR1 reads SQVTM; CDR2 reads ANQGSEA. Trimming took 5 bases from V and 3 from J, leaving 7 bases between them. The CDR3 is 11 residues long. CDR3 amino acids: CSVQGDTEAFF. Written as DNA, the CDR3 is TGCAGCGTTCAGGGCGACACTGAAGCTTTCTTT.

The sample holds a few counts of this clonotype. The chain carries TRBV4-2 and TRBJ2-7; no definite D call. CDR1 is LGHNA and CDR2 is YNFKEQ in the germline V gene. The V and J ends lost 4 bases and 5 bases respectively, with 9 bases between them. This CDR3 has 12 amino acids. The CDR3 coding sequence is TGTGCCAGCAGCCGGGTGGGCAACGAGCAGTACTTC. It is translated as CASSRVGNEQYF.

This clonotype was counted many times. J is TRBJ2-6 and V is TRBV10-2; 8 nucleotides match TRBD1. Unmatched junction bases numbered 16, after V lost 2 bases and J lost 4 bases. The V gene's germline CDR1 is WSHSY and CDR2 SAAADI. The CDR3 runs 20 residues. CDR3 loop: CASSEGFRGRLVAGANVLTF. As DNA, the CDR3 is TGCGCCAGCAGTGAGGGCTTCAGGGGGCGCTTAGTTGCAGGGGCCAACGTCCTGACTTTC.

J is TRBJ2-1 and V is TRBV6-2 or TRBV6-3, with TRBD2 identical over 12 bases. The CDR3 loop spans 16 amino acids. Germline V gene sequence: CDR1 MNHEY, CDR2 SVGEGT. The V gene end was trimmed by 6 bases and the J gene end by 4 bases; junction bases not matched to a gene: 7. DNA of the CDR3: TGTGCCAGCAGGAAAGGGACTAGCGGGCCGTACAATGAGCAGTTCTTC. It translates to CASRKGTSGPYNEQFF.

This clonotype was seen a handful of times. The gene calls are TRBV20-1 and TRBJ2-1, with TRBD2 as a possible D gene (6 bases). Germline CDR1 reads DFQATT; CDR2 reads SNEGSKA (reference sequence). This CDR3 region has 14 residues. The V end lost 7 bases, the J end lost 4 bases, and 17 bases lay between the germline ends. Here the CDR3 DNA reads TGCAGTGGAAAGACTAGAGGGATTTACAATGAGCAGTTCTTC. It specifies CSGKTRGIYNEQFF.

This sequence joins TRBV19 and TRBJ2-7; D might be TRBD1 or TRBD2, each matching 5 bases. Deletions cut 4 bases from V and 3 bases from J, with 13 bases between. The CDR3 runs 14 residues. Per the germline V gene, CDR1 is LNHDA and CDR2 is SQIVND (reference sequence). The DNA for the CDR3 is TGTGCCAGTAGTACGACCGGGACCAACTACGAGCAGTACTTC. Amino acids: CASSTTGTNYEQYF.

This clonotype occurred many times. The chain links TRBV20-1 to TRBJ2-3; 15 bases align to TRBD2. This CDR3 is 16 amino acids long. Germline values: CDR1 DFQATT, CDR2 SNEGSKA (reference sequence). The CDR3 loop is CSFPGLAGGQSDTQYF. The CDR3 nucleotides read TGCAGCTTCCCGGGACTAGCGGGAGGCCAGTCAGATACGCAGTATTTT.

This clonotype came up many times. The chain links TRBV7-3 to TRBJ2-5, with 9 bases identical to TRBD1. Per the germline V gene, CDR1 is SGHTA and CDR2 is FQGTGA. The CDR3 is made up of 13 amino acids. The trim removed 5 bases at V and 9 bases at J, leaving 7 bases unmatched. The chain's CDR3 is CASSTGGIGAQYF. For the CDR3, the DNA is TGTGCCAGCAGCACAGGGGGCATAGGGGCCCAGTACTTC.

This clonotype has a handful of counts. This sequence joins TRBV20-1 and TRBJ2-1, with 7 bases lining up with TRBD2. This CDR3 comprises 11 residues. Trimming took 7 bases from V and 7 from J; bases not matched to a gene: 4. Germline-derived CDR1 and CDR2 are DFQATT and SNEGSKA (reference sequence). In DNA form, the CDR3 reads TGCAGTGGACGGGAGGAGAATGAGCAGTTCTTC. This codes for CSGREENEQFF.